This entry lists 14 T cell receptor beta chains sequenced from one sample in a study of blood T cell repertoires in COVID-19. TCRdb's table, derived via immunoSEQ multiplex PCR, lists solely in-frame clones and lacks some. The sample contains 250,000 or so clones, roughly nine tenths of which appear only once. The sample was peripheral blood. The receptors derive from a man aged 18 to 29 with active or convalescent COVID-19.

In its sample, this clone was seen once. The CDR3 DNA reads TGTGCCAGTAGTATGACAGGCACCTACTCTGGAAACACCATATATTTT. Its protein product is CASSMTGTYSGNTIYF. The chain couples TRBV19 to TRBJ1-3, with a possible D match to TRBD1 (6 bases). CDR3 size: 16 residues. CDR1 is LNHDA, CDR2 SQIVND, per germline (reference sequence). Trimming cost V 3 bases and J 0 bases, with 12 bases left between them. The whole variable domain, filled in from reference TRBV19 and TRBJ1-3, reads DGGITQSPKYLFRKEGQNVTLSCEQNLNHDAMYWYRQDPGQGLRLIYYSQIVNDFQKGDIAEGYSVSREKKESFPLTVTSAQKNPTAFYLCASSMTGTYSGNTIYFGEGSWLTVV.

This rearrangement joins TRBV29-1 to TRBJ2-7; unclear D gene. Trimming shortened V by 4 bases and J by 2 bases, and 6 bases separated the two germline ends. The CDR3 has 11 amino acids. Germline loops: CDR1 SQVTM, CDR2 ANQGSEA. DNA for the CDR3: TGCAGCGTTGGTCTTGCCTACGAGCAGTACTTC. Amino acid sequence: CSVGLAYEQYF.

The chain recombines TRBV7-2 with TRBJ1-2; D is perhaps TRBD1 (5 bases). Per the germline V gene, CDR1 is SGHTA and CDR2 is FQGNSA. V was pared by 1 base and J by 4 bases, with 16 bases between. The CDR3 is 16 amino acids. Here the CDR3 reads CASSLVSQGTVYGYTF. The CDR3 DNA is TGTGCCAGCAGCTTAGTTTCCCAGGGAACCGTCTATGGCTACACCTTC.

This rearrangement joins TRBV9 to TRBJ2-1; 9 nucleotides line up with TRBD1. The CDR3 has 16 amino acids. The germline CDR1 and CDR2 sequences are SGDLS and YYNGEE. The junction had 12 bases not matched to a gene; V was cut back by 4 bases and J by 7 bases. In DNA, the CDR3 is TGTGCCAGCAGCACATGGGACAGGGCGAGAAGAAATGAGCAGTTCTTC. This translates into CASSTWDRARRNEQFF. Supplemented by reference TRBV9 and TRBJ2-1, the full variable domain reads DSGVTQTPKHLITATGQRVTLRCSPRSGDLSVYWYQQSLDQGLQFLIQYYNGEERAKGNILERFSAQQFPDLHSELNLSSLELGDSALYFCASSTWDRARRNEQFFGPGTRLTVL.

The gene calls are TRBV27 and TRBJ1-6; 7 nucleotides agree with TRBD1. Trimming at V came to 5 bases and at J to 0 bases, leaving 1 base not matched to a gene. There are 15 residues in the CDR3. CDR1 and CDR2 from the germline V gene are MNHEY and SMNVEV (reference sequence). The CDR3 nucleotides read TGTGCCAGCAGTGACAGGGTCTCCTATAATTCACCCCTCCACTTT. Its protein is CASSDRVSYNSPLHF.

The chain carries TRBV24-1 and TRBJ2-3, with TRBD2 matching over 7 bases. CDR1 and CDR2 from the germline V gene are KGHDR and SFDVKD. Germline trimming cut 3 bases from V and 0 bases from J; bases unmatched to any gene: 11. This CDR3 spans 18 amino acids. The CDR3 DNA is TGTGCCACCAGTGATCCGGCGGTGGCGGGAGAGAGCACAGATACGCAGTATTTT. Its translation: CATSDPAVAGESTDTQYF.

V and J are TRBV9 and TRBJ1-5; D unresolved. Germline-derived CDR1 and CDR2 are SGDLS and YYNGEE. Trimming left V 0 bases short and J 1 base short, with 5 bases between. This CDR3 is 14 amino acids long. The CDR3 nucleotides are TGTGCCAGCAGCGTAGGAACAAGCAATCAGCCCCAGCATTTT. Its translation: CASSVGTSNQPQHF.

The chain employs TRBV12-3 or TRBV12-4 and TRBJ1-5; 7 positions match TRBD1. With 8 bases clipped from V and 4 bases from J, the junction kept 5 bases outside the gene matches. This CDR3 is 13 amino acids long. CDR3 coding DNA: TGTGCCAGCCGCGACAGGGCAAATCAGCCCCAGCATTTT. Amino acid sequence: CASRDRANQPQHF.

The rearrangement joins TRBV29-1 to TRBJ2-6, with TRBD1 matching 9 bases. The CDR3 contains 16 residues. V lost 7 bases and J lost 0; bases outside the gene matches: 7. CDR1 is SQVTM and CDR2 is ANQGSEA in the germline V gene. CDR3 coding DNA: TGCAGCGCGGGGGGACAGGGAATCTCTGGGGCCAACGTCCTGACTTTC. Translating gives CSAGGQGISGANVLTF.

This chain connects TRBV4-2 to TRBJ2-5; maybe TRBD2 (5 bases). In germline, CDR1 is LGHNA, CDR2 YNFKEQ. V shed 1 base and J shed 0 bases, with 6 bases lying between them. This CDR3 comprises 14 residues. Here the CDR3 DNA reads TGTGCCAGCAGCCAAGCGACTAACCAAGAGACCCAGTACTTC. Protein: CASSQATNQETQYF.

The V gene is TRBV24-1, the J gene TRBJ2-1, with TRBD2 matching 8 bases. CDR1 and CDR2 from the germline V gene are KGHDR and SFDVKD. V lost 0 bases to trimming and J lost 5 bases; unmatched junction nucleotides: 8. The CDR3 has 17 residues. CDR3 nucleotides: TGTGCCACCAGTGATTTGGGGGCGGGGGGAAATAACAATGAGCAGTTCTTC. This encodes CATSDLGAGGNNNEQFF.

The sample holds one count of this clone. This chain joins TRBV4-2 and TRBJ1-5; weak D call: TRBD1 (5 bases). The CDR3 sequence is 16 residues long. Deletions cut 0 bases from V and 4 bases from J, with 13 bases between. Germline-derived CDR1 and CDR2 are LGHNA and YNFKEQ. The CDR3 here is CASSQEWGRVNQPQHF. CDR3 sequence (DNA): TGTGCCAGCAGCCAAGAGTGGGGCCGGGTAAATCAGCCCCAGCATTTT.

This clone was seen a single time. The chain uses TRBV5-4 and TRBJ2-5; TRBD2 matches 9 bases. CDR1 SGHNT and CDR2 YYREEE come from the germline V gene (reference sequence). V shed 0 bases, J shed 5 bases, and the junction held 11 bases outside the gene matches. The length of the CDR3 is 17 residues. The CDR3 DNA is TGTGCCAGCAGCTTGGGTCGGCTGAGCGGGGGGTTGGAGACCCAGTACTTC. Amino acid sequence: CASSLGRLSGGLETQYF.

This chain connects TRBV12-3 or TRBV12-4 to TRBJ1-2; TRBD1 matches 7 bases. V lost 5 bases, J lost 8 bases, and 5 bases stayed unmatched. The CDR3 length is 12 residues. CDR3 nucleotides: TGTGCCAGCAGTCTCACGACAGGGGGCTACACCTTC. Protein: CASSLTTGGYTF.